This TCR beta chain was obtained from a study of CD8 T cells in ankylosing spondylitis. Study observations and caveats: One TCR beta motif, made up of several highly homologous variants, appeared characteristic of ankylosing spondylitis blood.

TCRdb analysed the 5' RACE reads with MiXCR anew, one entry per CDR3 protein. The data contain about 240,000 distinct CDR3 sequences, 8.6% of them singletons. This clonotype was seen many times. Its antigen is unknown. Material: blood, either unsorted or a sorted T cell fraction (not recorded which). The receptor comes from a male donor with ankylosing spondylitis or in good health (not recorded which).

CDR3 loop: CASSQVPTNEKLFF. The DNA for the CDR3 is TGCGCCAGCAGCCAAGTACCAACTAATGAAAAACTGTTTTTT. The V call is TRBV4-3, the J call TRBJ1-4; no clear D gene. V was clipped by 1 base and J by 0 bases, with 3 bases between them. The CDR3 contains 14 residues. Germline-derived CDR1 and CDR2 are LGHNA and YSLEER.